This T cell receptor (beta chain) was identified in a study of beta chain features in type 1 diabetes. The authors reverse transcribed all of the isolated RNA, so sequencing captured expressed TCRB transcripts. TCRdb keeps only in-frame clones here, not all; method: immunoSEQ multiplex PCR. The sample consists of 330,000 or so clones, roughly a fifth of them appearing once. Via CD45RO/CCR7/CD25/CD127/CD95/CD27, cells of the CD4+ naive, central memory, regulatory and stem cell-like memory subsets were sorted. From germline, CDR1 is GTSNPN and CDR2 SVGIG (reference sequence). This CDR3 is built from 12 residues. V lost 4 bases and J lost 2, with 8 bases in between.

Sequenced material: naive CD4+ T cells from blood. This chain uses TRBV30 with TRBJ1-2; D is unresolved. The source of this sequence is a woman between 18 and 29 years old in good health. CDR3 in DNA: TGTGCCTGGATGGGCAGCAACTATGGCTACACCTTC. Protein: CAWMGSNYGYTF. Complete variable domain (other parts from reference TRBV30 and TRBJ1-2): SQTIHQWPATLVQPVGSPLSLECTVEGTSNPNLYWYRQAAGRGLQLLFYSVGIGQISSEVPQNLSASRPQDRQFILSSKKLLLSDSGFYLCAWMGSNYGYTFGSGTRLTVV.